These 29 T cell receptor beta chains were all obtained from the same sample, sequenced in a study of shared clonotypes between healthy human individuals. Assay used: immunoSEQ multiplex PCR; TCRdb lists only in-frame clones, some missing. Of 760,000 or so clones detected, 96% appear once; the ten largest clones hold 0.2% to 0.25%. CD8 cells regarded as naive lacked CD45RO, were positively chosen for CCR7, and omitted terminally differentiated effector memory CD45RA+ cells. The sample was naive CD8+ T cells sorted from blood. The receptor set was obtained from a man in his thirties or forties in good health.

The chain carries TRBV27 and TRBJ1-4; D is uncertain. Deletions cut 1 base from V and 3 bases from J, with 15 bases between. CDR3 length: 17 residues. Germline V gene lookup returns CDR1 MNHEY and CDR2 SMNVEV (reference sequence). CDR3 region: CASSLWSGSGANEKLFF. CDR3 in DNA: TGTGCCAGCAGTTTATGGTCCGGGAGCGGGGCTAATGAAAAACTGTTTTTT.

The rearrangement joins TRBV9 to TRBJ2-7; tentatively, D is TRBD1 or TRBD2 (5 bases each). Per germline, CDR1 SGDLS and CDR2 YYNGEE. This CDR3 comprises 15 residues. V was cut by 3 bases and J by 3 bases, with 16 bases left in between. DNA of the CDR3: TGTGCCAGCAGCGAGAACACGGGACGGAACTACGAGCAGTACTTC. Translation: CASSENTGRNYEQYF.

The chain links TRBV30 to TRBJ1-1, with a weak D call TRBD1 (5 bases). Germline loops: CDR1 GTSNPN, CDR2 SVGIG (reference sequence). This CDR3 spans 12 amino acids. V lost 0 bases to trimming and J lost 6 bases, with 8 bases between them. CDR3 protein: CAWSVGGSEAFF. For the CDR3, the DNA is TGTGCCTGGAGTGTCGGGGGGTCTGAAGCTTTCTTT.

This chain connects TRBV7-9 to TRBJ1-4; 8 nucleotides match TRBD1. CDR3 length equals 15 residues. The germline V gene encodes CDR1 SEHNR and CDR2 FQNEAQ (reference sequence). Unmatched junction bases numbered 8, after V lost 5 bases and J lost 6 bases. CDR3 loop: CASSVGQGTHEKLFF. The DNA for the CDR3 is TGTGCCAGCAGCGTCGGACAGGGAACCCATGAAAAACTGTTTTTT.

A note on this clone: The identical CDR3 is also encoded by other nucleotide sequences in the sample. The chain is built from TRBV10-3 and TRBJ1-5; TRBD1 agrees at 7 bases. Germline CDR1 ENHRY, CDR2 SYGVKD. V dropped 3 bases and J dropped 2; count of bases not matched to a gene: 1. The CDR3 consists of 14 residues. The CDR3 region is CAISEGQGNQPQHF. CDR3 coding DNA: TGTGCCATCAGTGAAGGACAGGGCAATCAGCCCCAGCATTTT.

J is TRBJ2-7 and V is TRBV7-8; D tentatively fits TRBD1 or TRBD2 (5 bases each). Germline V gene data show CDR1 as SGHVS and CDR2 as FQNEAQ. There are 16 residues in the CDR3. Trimming pared 6 bases from V and 3 bases from J, leaving 21 bases between. The CDR3 reads CASRTELGEYNYEQYF. DNA of the CDR3: TGTGCCAGCAGGACAGAACTAGGAGAGTATAACTACGAGCAGTACTTC.

J is TRBJ2-7 and V is TRBV10-1, with TRBD1 matching over 7 bases. Germline lookup yields CDR1 WNHNN and CDR2 SYGVQD (reference sequence). The V and J ends lost 5 bases and 5 bases, in that order; junction bases with no gene match: 9. This CDR3 is 14 amino acids long. CDR3 nucleotide sequence: TGCGCCAGCAGTCGAGGACAGGACATTGACGAGCAGTACTTC. Amino acid sequence: CASSRGQDIDEQYF.

V is TRBV5-1 and J is TRBJ1-2, with TRBD1 matching 7 bases. This CDR3 is 16 amino acids long. V shed 0 bases and J 6 bases; nucleotides not matched to a gene: 11. Germline lookup yields CDR1 SGHRS and CDR2 YFSETQ. Here the CDR3 DNA reads TGCGCCAGCAGCTTGGCTCTGACAGGGACGACCGATGGCTACACCTTC. This gives the protein CASSLALTGTTDGYTF.

The gene calls are TRBV5-1 and TRBJ2-2; D is unclear. Per the germline V gene, CDR1 is SGHRS and CDR2 is YFSETQ. Trimming pared 5 bases from V and 0 bases from J, leaving 11 bases between. The CDR3 has 15 residues. The CDR3 coding sequence is TGCGCCAGCAGTGGATCCAGCACGAACACCGGGGAGCTGTTTTTT. It is translated as CASSGSSTNTGELFF.

The V call is TRBV6-5, the J call TRBJ2-1; D may be TRBD1 (6 bases). Germline CDR1 reads MNHEY; CDR2 reads SVGAGI. The CDR3 extends over 13 amino acids. V shed 6 bases and J shed 4 bases, with 10 bases lying between them. The DNA of the CDR3 is TGTGCCAGCAGCACTGGACAGTACAATGAGCAGTTCTTC. Protein product: CASSTGQYNEQFF.

The chain is built from TRBV6-4 and TRBJ2-1, with D unclear. The CDR3 is 14 amino acids. Germline CDR1 MRHNA, CDR2 SNTAGT. V was trimmed by 0 bases and J by 8 bases, leaving 11 bases between them. The CDR3 loop reads CASSDSEGMDEQFF. CDR3 sequence (DNA): TGTGCCAGCAGTGACTCTGAAGGGATGGATGAGCAGTTCTTC.

The chain is built from TRBV2 and TRBJ2-7; 10 nucleotides line up with TRBD2. CDR3 length equals 14 residues. Germline V gene sequence: CDR1 SNHLY, CDR2 FYNNEI. The V segment lost 5 bases and the J segment 4 bases; nucleotides outside the gene matches: 5. The CDR3 spells CASSRASGSYEQYF. In nucleotides, the CDR3 is TGTGCCAGCAGTCGGGCTAGCGGGAGTTACGAGCAGTACTTC.

The gene calls are TRBV6-8 and TRBJ2-7; D gene unclear. The germline V gene has CDR1 MNHGY and CDR2 SAAAGT. Trimming left V 8 bases short and J 1 base short, with 6 bases between. CDR3 size: 11 residues. The CDR3 spells CASRASYEQYF. The CDR3 DNA reads TGTGCCAGCCGAGCTTCCTACGAGCAGTACTTC.

The V gene is TRBV27, the J gene TRBJ2-1, with 7 bases identical to TRBD2. This CDR3 spans 14 amino acids. V trimming: 3 bases; J trimming: 5 bases; junction bases outside the gene matches: 4. Germline CDR1 MNHEY, CDR2 SMNVEV (reference sequence). CDR3 sequence: CASSLTGGNNEQFF. CDR3 DNA: TGTGCCAGCAGTTTGACGGGAGGAAACAATGAGCAGTTCTTC.

This chain joins TRBV5-4 and TRBJ1-2; tentative D call: TRBD1 (6 bases). The germline gives CDR1 SGHNT, CDR2 YYREEE (reference sequence). V lost 4 bases to trimming and J lost 4 bases, with 17 bases between them. CDR3 length: 15 amino acids. The CDR3 loop reads CASSLEGDGSYGYTF. Here the CDR3 DNA reads TGTGCCAGCAGCCTGGAGGGGGACGGATCCTATGGCTACACCTTC.

The V gene is TRBV18, the J gene TRBJ1-4, with a tentative D call TRBD1 (5 bases). The CDR3 totals 15 residues. Between the trimmed V and J ends, which lost 0 bases and 8 bases, there was a span of 13 bases. CDR1 is KGHSH, CDR2 LQKENI, per germline. The CDR3 DNA reads as TGTGCCAGCTCACCACCGGGAGGGGTTGCGGAAAAACTGTTTTTT. As protein: CASSPPGGVAEKLFF. Complete variable domain (other parts from reference TRBV18 and TRBJ1-4): NAGVMQNPRHLVRRRGQEARLRCSPMKGHSHVYWYRQLPEEGLKFMVYLQKENIIDESGMPKERFSAEFPKEGPSILRIQQVVRGDSAAYFCASSPPGGVAEKLFFGSGTQLSVL.

DNA for the CDR3: TGTGCCAGCAGCTTAACTCCCACAGATACGCAGTATTTT. As protein: CASSLTPTDTQYF. The chain couples TRBV11-2 to TRBJ2-3; D ambiguous. The CDR3 spans 13 residues. V was shortened by 2 bases and J by 2 bases, with 5 bases between the two germline ends. The germline V gene has CDR1 SGHAT and CDR2 FQNNGV.

This chain connects TRBV14 to TRBJ2-2, with D unresolved. Germline CDR1 and CDR2: SGHDN and FVKESK. This CDR3 is 13 amino acids long. Deletions cut 4 bases from V and 5 bases from J, with 8 bases between. In DNA form, the CDR3 reads TGTGCCAGCAGCCTACTTTCAACCGGGGAGCTGTTTTTT. It codes for CASSLLSTGELFF. Drawing the rest from reference TRBV14 and TRBJ2-2, the complete variable domain is EAGVTQFPSHSVIEKGQTVTLRCDPISGHDNLYWYRRVMGKEIKFLLHFVKESKQDESGMPNNRFLAERTGGTYSTLKVQPAELEDSGVYFCASSLLSTGELFFGEGSRLTVL.

The chain couples TRBV29-1 to TRBJ2-1; 8 bases agree with TRBD2. Germline lookup yields CDR1 SQVTM and CDR2 ANQGSEA. The CDR3 length is 16 residues. Germline trimming cut 7 bases from V and 4 bases from J; bases unmatched to any gene: 15. The CDR3 DNA follows: TGCAGCGCGTTGCTGCCCGACCGCGGGGGGTACAATGAGCAGTTCTTC. Its translation is CSALLPDRGGYNEQFF.

The chain recombines TRBV9 with TRBJ2-1, with a tentative D call TRBD2 (7 bases). The CDR3 length is 15 residues. The germline CDR1 and CDR2 sequences are SGDLS and YYNGEE. V was pared by 0 bases and J by 8 bases, with 15 bases between. CDR3 region: CASSVGGGDIDEQFF. The CDR3 DNA reads as TGTGCCAGCAGCGTAGGAGGGGGGGATATAGATGAGCAGTTCTTC.

This sequence joins TRBV7-9 and TRBJ2-7; 7 bases align to TRBD2. Unmatched junction bases numbered 0, after V lost 4 bases and J lost 6 bases. This CDR3 spans 11 amino acids. Per the germline V gene, CDR1 is SEHNR and CDR2 is FQNEAQ (reference sequence). The CDR3 reads CASSSGGEQYF. Here the CDR3 DNA reads TGTGCCAGCAGCTCGGGAGGCGAGCAGTACTTC. Combining the CDR3 with reference TRBV7-9 and TRBJ2-7 gives the whole variable domain DTGVSQNPRHKITKRGQNVTFRCDPISEHNRLYWYRQTLGQGPEFLTYFQNEAQLEKSRLLSDRFSAERPKGSFSTLEIQRTEQGDSAMYLCASSSGGEQYFGPGTRLTVT.

The chain has TRBV7-6 and TRBJ2-7; possible D gene TRBD2, 6 bases. The V end lost 5 bases, the J end lost 3 bases, and 17 bases lay between the germline ends. Germline CDR1 reads SGHVS; CDR2 reads FNYEAQ. The CDR3 sequence is 15 residues long. The CDR3 spells CASSQMIGGVYEQYF. CDR3 nucleotides: TGTGCCAGCAGCCAAATGATCGGGGGTGTCTACGAGCAGTACTTC.

CDR3 coding DNA: TGCGCCAGCAGTGCCTCACGCGCAGGGGGCGTTGCAGATACGCAGTATTTT. Translation: CASSASRAGGVADTQYF. This chain joins TRBV4-3 and TRBJ2-3; 8 nucleotides line up with TRBD1. CDR3 size: 17 residues. CDR1 and CDR2 (germline): LGHNA, YSLEER. V dropped 6 bases and J dropped 4; count of bases not matched to a gene: 15.

This chain uses TRBV9 with TRBJ2-3; 7 positions agree with TRBD1. With V trimmed by 1 base and J by 0 bases, 8 bases remained unmatched. The CDR3 totals 17 residues. CDR1 is SGDLS, CDR2 YYNGEE, per germline. The CDR3 DNA reads TGTGCCAGCAGCGTAATCGGGGCAGGGGGTAGCACAGATACGCAGTATTTT. It encodes CASSVIGAGGSTDTQYF.

This clone was detected only once. The rearrangement links TRBV11-3 to TRBJ2-7; TRBD2 aligns across 9 bases. Germline CDR1 is SGHNT and CDR2 is YENEEA. This CDR3 contains 18 residues. Trimming took 1 base from V and 2 from J; bases not matched to a gene: 12. CDR3 DNA: TGTGCCAGCAGCTTAGCATGTAGGCTAGCGGGAAAGCCCTACGAGCAGTACTTC. Protein product: CASSLACRLAGKPYEQYF.

The chain recombines TRBV14 with TRBJ2-7; 7 bases match TRBD1. Germline lookup yields CDR1 SGHDN and CDR2 FVKESK. This CDR3 is 16 amino acids long. The junction had 8 bases not matched to a gene; V was cut back by 2 bases and J by 1 base. The CDR3 nucleotides are TGTGCCAGCAGCCAACCCCTAGGGACAGATTCCTACGAGCAGTACTTC. Translation gives CASSQPLGTDSYEQYF.

The chain links TRBV4-1 to TRBJ1-1; the D is unclear. CDR1 is MGHRA and CDR2 is YSYEKL in the germline V gene. CDR3 length: 13 residues. Trimming took off 1 base at V and 7 bases at J, with 10 bases between the two ends. CDR3 residues: CASSQVLAGEAFF. CDR3 bases: TGCGCCAGCAGCCAAGTCCTGGCAGGTGAAGCTTTCTTT.

The chain has TRBV7-9 and TRBJ2-5; the D is unclear. CDR1 and CDR2 (germline): SEHNR, FQNEAQ (reference sequence). Trimming took off 3 bases at V and 1 base at J, with 15 bases between the two ends. The CDR3 runs 16 residues. CDR3 region: CASSFPGWVVQETQYF. CDR3 coding DNA: TGTGCCAGCAGCTTCCCGGGCTGGGTGGTCCAAGAGACCCAGTACTTC.

J is TRBJ2-3 and V is TRBV7-8; 9 bases agree with TRBD2. CDR1 and CDR2 from the germline V gene are SGHVS and FQNEAQ. Trimming removed 1 base from V and 3 bases from J; junction bases left unmatched: 5. This CDR3 region has 16 residues. CDR3 region: CASSLVLAGATDTQYF. The CDR3 bases are TGTGCCAGCAGCTTAGTATTAGCGGGAGCGACAGATACGCAGTATTTT. Full variable domain (missing parts from reference TRBV7-8 and TRBJ2-3): GAGVSQSPRYKVAKRGQDVALRCDPISGHVSLFWYQQALGQGPEFLTYFQNEAQLDKSGLPSDRFFAERPEGSVSTLKIQRTQQEDSAVYLCASSLVLAGATDTQYFGPGTRLTVL.